This passage covers 9 T cell receptor beta chains from one sample sequenced in a study of response to subunit inactivated influenza vaccine. Each CDR3 protein gets one entry after TCRdb re-called the RT-PCR reads with MiXCR. The data show 500,000 to 700,000 distinct CDR3 sequences, less than 25% seen once. This same sample was also taken into another study, of T cells expressing NK-cell markers. Per that study: UMI-tagged 5'RACE template switching yielded the TCR beta cDNA.

The sample was CD4+ T cells sorted from PBMCs, taken 11 to 12 days after vaccination. These receptors were obtained from a man aged 45-60 years who received an inactivated influenza vaccine.

This clonotype was seen ten or more times. The V call is TRBV7-8, the J call TRBJ1-1; TRBD1 is a possible D gene (5 bases). The CDR3 loop spans 13 amino acids. Germline lookup yields CDR1 SGHVS and CDR2 FQNEAQ. Trimming removed 5 bases from V and 2 bases from J, with 9 bases in between. The CDR3 DNA reads as TGTGCCAGCAGCCTAACAGGAAACACTGAAGCTTTCTTT. This translates into CASSLTGNTEAFF.

This clonotype was seen more than once but under ten times. The chain uses TRBV20-1 and TRBJ2-1; possibly TRBD2 for D (6 bases). Trimming removed 7 bases at V and 6 bases at J, with 19 bases between. CDR1 DFQATT and CDR2 SNEGSKA come from the germline V gene (reference sequence). The CDR3 sequence is 14 residues long. CDR3 in amino acids: CSGKGLRGVNEQFF. The CDR3, as DNA: TGCAGTGGTAAGGGACTCCGGGGTGTCAATGAGCAGTTCTTC.

This clonotype was found a few times. The chain recombines TRBV7-2 with TRBJ1-3; D may be TRBD1 (6 bases). This CDR3 region has 15 residues. Germline V CDR1 and CDR2: SGHTA, FQGNSA. V lost 6 bases, J lost 1 base, and 13 bases lay in between. CDR3 in amino acids: CASRSQGPSGNTIYF. The DNA for the CDR3 is TGTGCCAGCAGGTCACAGGGACCTTCTGGAAACACCATATATTTT.

The rearrangement joins TRBV7-2 to TRBJ1-2; D uncertain. V shed 8 bases and J shed 0 bases, with 10 bases lying between them. The CDR3 extends over 13 amino acids. Looked up from germline, CDR1 is SGHTA and CDR2 is FQGNSA. The CDR3 bases are TGTGCCAGCGGTGAGGGAGCTAACTATGGCTACACCTTC. It yields the protein CASGEGANYGYTF.

This chain joins TRBV5-1 and TRBJ2-5, with D uncertain. The CDR3 is 15 amino acids. V was shortened by 3 bases and J by 2 bases, with 14 bases between the two germline ends. Germline CDR1 and CDR2: SGHRS and YFSETQ. CDR3 DNA sequence: TGCGCCAGCAGCTATCCCGGGTCCACACAAGAGACCCAGTACTTC. Its protein is CASSYPGSTQETQYF.

V gene TRBV6-2 or TRBV6-3 combines with J gene TRBJ2-7; no reliable D call. CDR3 length: 15 residues. V lost 4 bases and J lost 1, with 14 bases in between. Germline values: CDR1 MNHEY, CDR2 SVGEGT. The CDR3 DNA is TGTGCCAGCAGTTTAGCCCGCGCGAATTCCTACGAGCAGTACTTC. Translation: CASSLARANSYEQYF.

The rearrangement uses TRBV7-2 and TRBJ1-2; perhaps TRBD1 as D (5 bases). This CDR3 is built from 15 residues. Trimming removed 2 bases from V and 0 bases from J, with 10 bases in between. Germline V lookup: CDR1 SGHTA, CDR2 FQGNSA. The CDR3 bases are TGTGCCAGCAGCTTAACAGGTCCAGCTAACTATGGCTACACCTTC. Translating gives CASSLTGPANYGYTF.

This clonotype was picked up a small number of times. The CDR3 DNA reads as TGCGCCAGCAGCCTGATGGGGGCCGGGAACACTGAAGCTTTCTTT. It yields the protein CASSLMGAGNTEAFF. The rearrangement links TRBV5-1 to TRBJ1-1; possibly TRBD1 for D (6 bases). The CDR3 runs to 15 residues. V shed 4 bases and J shed 1 base, with 14 bases lying between them. Germline CDR1 is SGHRS and CDR2 is YFSETQ.

V is TRBV27 and J is TRBJ1-5; D is possibly TRBD1 (5 bases). This CDR3 has 15 amino acids. Trimming cost V 0 bases and J 2 bases, with 8 bases left between them. The germline V gene has CDR1 MNHEY and CDR2 SMNVEV (reference sequence). The CDR3 protein is CASSLSGARNQPQHF. The CDR3 DNA follows: TGTGCCAGCAGTTTATCCGGGGCTCGCAATCAGCCCCAGCATTTT.